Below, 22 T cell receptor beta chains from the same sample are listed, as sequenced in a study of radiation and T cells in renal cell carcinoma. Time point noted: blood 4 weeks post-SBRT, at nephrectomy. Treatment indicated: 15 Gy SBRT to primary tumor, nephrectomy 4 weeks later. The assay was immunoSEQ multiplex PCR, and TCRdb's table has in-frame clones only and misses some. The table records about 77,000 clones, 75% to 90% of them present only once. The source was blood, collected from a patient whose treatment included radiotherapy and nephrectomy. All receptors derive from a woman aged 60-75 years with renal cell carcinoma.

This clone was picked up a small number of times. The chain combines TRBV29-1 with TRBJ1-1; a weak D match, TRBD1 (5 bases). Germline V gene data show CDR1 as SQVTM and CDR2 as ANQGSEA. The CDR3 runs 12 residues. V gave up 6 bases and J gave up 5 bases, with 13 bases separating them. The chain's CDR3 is CSVGWGGTEAFF. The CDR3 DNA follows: TGCAGCGTGGGTTGGGGGGGAACTGAAGCTTTCTTT.

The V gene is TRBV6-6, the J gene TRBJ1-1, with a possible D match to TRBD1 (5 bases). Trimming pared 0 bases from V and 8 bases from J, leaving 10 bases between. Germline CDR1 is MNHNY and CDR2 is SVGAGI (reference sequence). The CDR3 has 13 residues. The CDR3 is CASSYSVWDEAFF. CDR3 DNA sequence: TGTGCCAGCAGTTACTCTGTATGGGACGAAGCTTTCTTT.

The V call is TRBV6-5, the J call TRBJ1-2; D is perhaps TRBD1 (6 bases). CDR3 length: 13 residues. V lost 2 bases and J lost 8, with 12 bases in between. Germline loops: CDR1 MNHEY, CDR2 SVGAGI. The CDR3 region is CASSYGGAGGYTF. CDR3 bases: TGTGCCAGCAGTTACGGGGGGGCGGGAGGCTACACCTTC.

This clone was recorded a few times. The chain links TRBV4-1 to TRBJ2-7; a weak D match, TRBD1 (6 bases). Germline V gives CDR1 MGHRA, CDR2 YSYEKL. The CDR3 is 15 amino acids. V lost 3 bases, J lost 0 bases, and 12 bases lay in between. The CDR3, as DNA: TGCGCCAGCAGCCAGGAGGACAGCCGCTCCTACGAGCAGTACTTC. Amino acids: CASSQEDSRSYEQYF.

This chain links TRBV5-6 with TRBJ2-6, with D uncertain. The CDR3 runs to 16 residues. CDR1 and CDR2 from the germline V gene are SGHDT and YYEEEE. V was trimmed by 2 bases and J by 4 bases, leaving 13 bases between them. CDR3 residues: CASSFYFSPGANVLTF. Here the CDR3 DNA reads TGTGCCAGCAGCTTTTACTTCTCCCCCGGGGCCAACGTCCTGACTTTC.

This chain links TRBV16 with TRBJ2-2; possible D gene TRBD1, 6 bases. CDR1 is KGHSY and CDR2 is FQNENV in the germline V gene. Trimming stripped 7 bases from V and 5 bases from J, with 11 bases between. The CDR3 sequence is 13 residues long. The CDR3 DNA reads TGTGCCAGCAATCCGCAGGGGACCGGGGAGCTGTTTTTT. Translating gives CASNPQGTGELFF.

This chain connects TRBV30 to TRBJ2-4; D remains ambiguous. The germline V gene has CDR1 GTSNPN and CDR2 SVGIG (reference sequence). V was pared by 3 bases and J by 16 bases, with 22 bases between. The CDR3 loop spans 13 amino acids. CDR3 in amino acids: CAWSRYDGSSPYF. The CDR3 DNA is TGTGCCTGGAGCCGCTACGACGGATCCTCACCTTACTTC. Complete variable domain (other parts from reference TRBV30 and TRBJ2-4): SQTIHQWPATLVQPVGSPLSLECTVEGTSNPNLYWYRQAAGRGLQLLFYSVGIGQISSEVPQNLSASRPQDRQFILSSKKLLLSDSGFYLCAWSRYDGSSPYFGAGTRLSVL.

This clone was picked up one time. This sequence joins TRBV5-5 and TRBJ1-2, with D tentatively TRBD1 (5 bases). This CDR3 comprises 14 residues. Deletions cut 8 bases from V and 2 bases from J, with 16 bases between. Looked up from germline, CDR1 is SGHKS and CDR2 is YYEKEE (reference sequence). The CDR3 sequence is CASFSRGGNYGYTF. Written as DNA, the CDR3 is TGTGCCAGTTTTTCACGCGGGGGGAACTATGGCTACACCTTC.

Here the CDR3 reads CASSLRTDNSGNTIYF. CDR3 sequence (DNA): TGTGCCAGCAGCTTACGGACAGACAACTCTGGAAACACCATATATTTT. The V gene is TRBV11-2, the J gene TRBJ1-3; D may be TRBD1 (6 bases). The V end was cut by 2 bases, the J end by 0 bases, with 11 bases between. Germline lookup yields CDR1 SGHAT and CDR2 FQNNGV. The CDR3 spans 16 residues.

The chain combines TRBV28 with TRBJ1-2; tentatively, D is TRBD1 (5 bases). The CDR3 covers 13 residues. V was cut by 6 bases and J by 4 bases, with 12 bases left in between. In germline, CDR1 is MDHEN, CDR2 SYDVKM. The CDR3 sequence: CASRTGTGYGYTF. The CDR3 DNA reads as TGTGCCAGCAGAACCGGGACGGGCTATGGCTACACCTTC.

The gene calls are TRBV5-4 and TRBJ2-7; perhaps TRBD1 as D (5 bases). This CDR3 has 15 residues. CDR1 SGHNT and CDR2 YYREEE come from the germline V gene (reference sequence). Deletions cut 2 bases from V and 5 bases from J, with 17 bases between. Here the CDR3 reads CASSFWPAGLNEQYF. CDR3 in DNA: TGTGCCAGCAGCTTCTGGCCGGCAGGGTTGAACGAGCAGTACTTC.

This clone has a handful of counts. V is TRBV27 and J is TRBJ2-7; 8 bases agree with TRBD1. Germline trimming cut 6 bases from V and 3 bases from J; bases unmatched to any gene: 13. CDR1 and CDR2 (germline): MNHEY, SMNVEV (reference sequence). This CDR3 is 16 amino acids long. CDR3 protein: CASSPLPPGGIYEQYF. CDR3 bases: TGTGCCAGCAGCCCACTTCCCCCAGGGGGCATCTACGAGCAGTACTTC.

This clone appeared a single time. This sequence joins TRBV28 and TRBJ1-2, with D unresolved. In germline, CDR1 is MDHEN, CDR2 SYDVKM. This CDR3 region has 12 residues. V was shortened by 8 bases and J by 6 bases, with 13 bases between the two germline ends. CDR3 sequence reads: CASRGQVNGYTF. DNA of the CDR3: TGTGCCAGCCGAGGGCAGGTAAATGGCTACACCTTC.

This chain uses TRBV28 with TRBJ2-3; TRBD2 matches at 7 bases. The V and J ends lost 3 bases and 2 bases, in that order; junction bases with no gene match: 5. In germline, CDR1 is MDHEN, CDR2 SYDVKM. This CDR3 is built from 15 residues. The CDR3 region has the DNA TGTGCCAGCAGTTTCAGTGGGAGGGCCACAGATACGCAGTATTTT. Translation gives CASSFSGRATDTQYF.

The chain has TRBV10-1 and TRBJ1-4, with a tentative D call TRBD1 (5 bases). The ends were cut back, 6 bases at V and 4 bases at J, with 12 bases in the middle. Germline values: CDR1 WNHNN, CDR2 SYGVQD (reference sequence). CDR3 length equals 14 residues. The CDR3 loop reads CASSDGTGNEKLFF. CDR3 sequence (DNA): TGCGCCAGCAGCGACGGGACGGGTAATGAAAAACTGTTTTTT.

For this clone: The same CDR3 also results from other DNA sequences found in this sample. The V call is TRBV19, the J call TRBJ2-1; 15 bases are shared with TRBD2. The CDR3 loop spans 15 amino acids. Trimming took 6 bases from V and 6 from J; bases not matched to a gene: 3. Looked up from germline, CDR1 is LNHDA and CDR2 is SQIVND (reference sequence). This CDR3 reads CASSPGLAGGNEQFF. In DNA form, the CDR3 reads TGTGCCAGTAGCCCGGGACTAGCGGGGGGCAATGAGCAGTTCTTC.

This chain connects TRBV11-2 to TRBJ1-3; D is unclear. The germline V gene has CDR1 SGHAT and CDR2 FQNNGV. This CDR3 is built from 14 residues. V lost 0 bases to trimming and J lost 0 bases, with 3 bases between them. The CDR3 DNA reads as TGTGCCAGCAGCTTAGACATCTCTGGAAACACCATATATTTT. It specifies CASSLDISGNTIYF.

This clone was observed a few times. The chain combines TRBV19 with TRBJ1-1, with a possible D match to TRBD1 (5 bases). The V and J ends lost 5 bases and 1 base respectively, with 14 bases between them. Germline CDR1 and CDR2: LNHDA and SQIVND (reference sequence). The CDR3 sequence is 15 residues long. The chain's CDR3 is CASSALTQGNTEAFF. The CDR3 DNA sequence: TGTGCCAGTAGTGCGCTCACCCAGGGGAACACTGAAGCTTTCTTT.

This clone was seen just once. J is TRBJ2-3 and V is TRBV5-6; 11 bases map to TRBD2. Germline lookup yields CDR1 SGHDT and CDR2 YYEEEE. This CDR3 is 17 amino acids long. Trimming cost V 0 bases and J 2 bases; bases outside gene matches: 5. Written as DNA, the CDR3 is TGTGCCAGCAGCTTGGCGGCTAGCGGGGGGTACACAGATACGCAGTATTTT. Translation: CASSLAASGGYTDTQYF. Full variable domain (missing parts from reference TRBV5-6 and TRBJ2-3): DAGVTQSPTHLIKTRGQQVTLRCSPKSGHDTVSWYQQALGQGPQFIFQYYEEEERQRGNFPDRFSGHQFPNYSSELNVNALLLGDSALYLCASSLAASGGYTDTQYFGPGTRLTVL.

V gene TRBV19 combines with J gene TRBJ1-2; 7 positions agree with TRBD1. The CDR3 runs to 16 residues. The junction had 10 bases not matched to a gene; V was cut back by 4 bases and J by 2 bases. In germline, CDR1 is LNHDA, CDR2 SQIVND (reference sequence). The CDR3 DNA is TGTGCCAGTAGTAGTTTGACAGGGCCATTCAACTATGGCTACACCTTC. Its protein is CASSSLTGPFNYGYTF.

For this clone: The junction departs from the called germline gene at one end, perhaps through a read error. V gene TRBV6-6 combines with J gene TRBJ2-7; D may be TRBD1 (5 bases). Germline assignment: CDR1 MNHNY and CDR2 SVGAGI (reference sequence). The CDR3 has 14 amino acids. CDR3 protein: CASTYQGHPSEQYF. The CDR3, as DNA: TGTGCCAGCACTTACCAGGGCCATCCGAGCGAGCAGTACTTC.

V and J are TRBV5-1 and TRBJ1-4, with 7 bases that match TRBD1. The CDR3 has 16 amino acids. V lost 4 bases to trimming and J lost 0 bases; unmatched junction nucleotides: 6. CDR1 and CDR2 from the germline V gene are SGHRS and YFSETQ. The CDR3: CASSTDRIATNEKLFF. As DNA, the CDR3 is TGCGCCAGCAGCACGGACAGGATAGCAACTAATGAAAAACTGTTTTTT.